This T cell receptor (beta chain) was sequenced during a study of blood T cell repertoires in COVID-19 (dated by TCRdb to about 2020). Study-level background: Samples from collaborators originated in the United States, Italy and Spain and spanned both the acute and convalescent phases of COVID-19. The prospective study material was composed of cDNA or gDNA derived from T cells, B-cell-depleted T cells, or PBMCs. Deeply sampled blood TCRbeta repertoires from subjects exposed to, actively infected with, or recovered from COVID-19 were included in the dataset. The repertoires were released in a freely available public database intended as a resource for research on the immune response to SARS-CoV-2. Samples came from the ongoing ImmuneRACE study (first 160 participants) plus 1,254 subjects from 6 global collaborators. Nearly every sample came with metadata listing a de-identified subject ID, COVID-19 status, age in years and sex. Where HLA class I and class II types were available, the types were taken from metadata supplied by the sample provider, not from assay-based typing.

On this clone: The antigen it binds to is not known. Per-base qualities were not stored, and no clone one base away is much larger.

Study-wide conclusions, independent of this receptor: The amount of clinical and demographic metadata varied by source and participant and was provided uncurated.

TCRbeta CDR3 regions were amplified from genomic DNA using the immunoSEQ Assay, a bias-controlled multiplex PCR. On the study's bioinformatics: Within the assay, amplification of reference gene primers was used to estimate how many nucleated cells each sample contained. Sequence reads were collapsed and filtered to measure the absolute abundance of every unique TCRbeta CDR3 rearrangement. Productive Simpson clonality was computed per sample as the square root of Simpson's diversity index over productive rearrangements. Drawn from immuneACCESS, this table holds only the in-frame rearrangements with V and J called that TCRdb kept. Clones are partly lost; checked studies trace under half to an unresolved V gene and leave the rest unexplained. D and trimming come from the DNA, and the V and J calls and clone size come from that table. The sample yields fewer than 450,000 clones; 90% were counted once. Less than 0.75% of the sample lies in the top ten.

In the prospective study, participants were roughly 18 to 100 years old, resided in fewer than 25 geographic areas of the United States, and were enrolled through a virtual design. In the prospective study, cohorts were assigned on the basis of participant-reported clinical history obtained from a screening survey and a study questionnaire. Recovered participants in ImmuneRACE Cohort 3 were defined by two consecutive negative NP/OP PCR tests, clearance by a healthcare professional, or resolution of symptoms. Each participant in the prospective study had whole blood, serum and a nasopharyngeal or oropharyngeal swab collected by mobile phlebotomists. Additional blood draws and questionnaires over an approximately two-month period could optionally be provided by prospective study participants. Before DNA extraction, prospective study blood samples were shipped either frozen or at room temperature.

The CDR3, from cysteine to phenylalanine, totals 17 residues. Only the CDR3 part of the read is kept: 51 bases, read in frame from the first base. The CDR1 and CDR2 encoded by the germline V gene are SGHRS and YFSETQ. Trimming at the junction amounts to 4 bases on V and 0 bases on J, and the germline ends lie 19 bases apart. This sequence originates from a man aged 18 to 29 who had recovered from COVID-19. The sample comprised PBMCs or T cells enriched from blood (not recorded which). The receptor chain draws on TRBV5-1 and TRBJ1-1; possibly the D gene is TRBD1, per 6 matching bases. For the CDR3, the sequence is CASSPQGHQLVNTEAFF. The DNA reads as follows: TGCGCCAGCAGCCCGCAGGGACATCAGCTCGTGAACACTGAAGCTTTCTTT.